This T cell receptor (beta chain) was identified in a study of OX40 agonist ivuxolimab in advanced cancers. Background on the study: Averaging 60 years in age, with a range of roughly 20 to 90, the cohort was 82.7% male.

Comment on this clone: No antigen is known for it.

Some clones are missing from TCRdb's copy, which holds only in-frame ones; the method was immunoSEQ multiplex PCR. Of fewer than 60,000 clones listed, more than 85% are singletons. With autoimmune disease history or systemic immunosuppression, patients were excluded. Sampling times: baseline, cycle 4 day 1, cycle 7 day 1. The germline gives CDR1 SGHRS, CDR2 YFSETQ. With V trimmed by 4 bases and J by 0 bases, 7 bases remained unmatched. The CDR3 totals 16 residues. Study-level findings and limits: Clonal expansion in partial responders at 0.1-3.0 mg/kg ranked among the lowest.

The sequencing used CD4+ or CD8+ T cells sorted from blood, collected in a trial of the OX40 agonist ivuxolimab. This receptor was taken from an adult with an advanced solid tumor such as melanoma, head and neck, liver or kidney cancer. J is TRBJ2-7 and V is TRBV5-1, with 10 bases matching TRBD2. This CDR3 reads CASSNSGGLSSYEQYF. CDR3 bases: TGCGCCAGCAGCAATAGCGGGGGGCTGAGCTCCTACGAGCAGTACTTC. The full variable domain, completed using reference TRBV5-1 and TRBJ2-7, is KAGVTQTPRYLIKTRGQQVTLSCSPISGHRSVSWYQQTPGQGLQFLFEYFSETQRNKGNFPGRFSGRQFSNSRSEMNVSTLELGDSALYLCASSNSGGLSSYEQYFGPGTRLTVT.